These 3 T cell receptor beta chains share one sample of origin, sequenced in a study of control samples from healthy donors and cancer patients. Libraries were prepared by immunoSEQ multiplex PCR; TCRdb keeps only in-frame clonotypes and omits some of them. The data contain approximately 90,000 clones, roughly 86% of them singletons. The sample comprised blood. These receptors all stem from a man under 40 in good health.

The table lists this clone with a count of one. This sequence joins TRBV11-1 and TRBJ2-1; the match to TRBD1 covers 7 bases. Germline CDR1 is SGHAT and CDR2 is FQDESV (reference sequence). CDR3 length equals 14 residues. V was pared by 5 bases and J by 7 bases, with 8 bases of the junction left unmatched. In DNA form, the CDR3 reads TGTGCCAGCAGCAGGGGACAGACACTAAATGAGCAGTTCTTC. Translated: CASSRGQTLNEQFF. Full variable domain (rest looked up from reference TRBV11-1 and TRBJ2-1): EAEVAQSPRYKITEKSQAVAFWCDPISGHATLYWYRQILGQGPELLVQFQDESVVDDSQLPKDRFSAERLKGVDSTLKIQPAELGDSAMYLCASSRGQTLNEQFFGPGTRLTVL.

The chain has TRBV4-1 and TRBJ1-5; perhaps TRBD1 as D (6 bases). The CDR3 sequence is 16 residues long. Germline-derived CDR1 and CDR2 are MGHRA and YSYEKL. V was pared by 9 bases and J by 0 bases, with 18 bases between. CDR3 nucleotide sequence: TGCGCCAGGATTCTCCAGGGGACACTTAGCAATCAGCCCCAGCATTTT. It specifies CARILQGTLSNQPQHF.

In this sample, this clone turned up once. J is TRBJ2-1 and V is TRBV7-2, with a possible D match to TRBD2 (5 bases). This CDR3 spans 14 amino acids. Germline V gene sequence: CDR1 SGHTA, CDR2 FQGNSA. V lost 5 bases and J 6 bases, leaving 14 bases between the germline ends. The CDR3 here is CASSQNEGGNEQFF. For the CDR3, the DNA is TGTGCCAGCAGCCAAAATGAGGGTGGCAATGAGCAGTTCTTC.